This T cell receptor beta chain was sequenced during a study of cytomegalovirus exposure and HLA in healthy donors. Trimming took off 4 bases at V and 5 bases at J, with 14 bases between the two ends. Looked up from germline, CDR1 is MNHEY and CDR2 is SMNVEV (reference sequence). CDR3 length: 14 residues. PCR used 60 Vbeta primers and 13 Jbeta primers. Repertoires were generated with immunoSEQ multiplex PCR, while TCRdb's copy carries only in-frame clones and drops some. The sample shows 55,000 to 70,000 clones, less than 85% of them seen only once. The TCR was taken from a woman younger than 45 in good health and CMV-seronegative. The V and J genes are TRBV27 and TRBJ2-5; the D gene is possibly TRBD1 (5 bases). Sequencing was done on a sample of PBMCs. The CDR3 coding sequence is TGTGCCAGCAGTTGGGGCCCTAATGGCGAGACCCAGTACTTC. Translation: CASSWGPNGETQYF.